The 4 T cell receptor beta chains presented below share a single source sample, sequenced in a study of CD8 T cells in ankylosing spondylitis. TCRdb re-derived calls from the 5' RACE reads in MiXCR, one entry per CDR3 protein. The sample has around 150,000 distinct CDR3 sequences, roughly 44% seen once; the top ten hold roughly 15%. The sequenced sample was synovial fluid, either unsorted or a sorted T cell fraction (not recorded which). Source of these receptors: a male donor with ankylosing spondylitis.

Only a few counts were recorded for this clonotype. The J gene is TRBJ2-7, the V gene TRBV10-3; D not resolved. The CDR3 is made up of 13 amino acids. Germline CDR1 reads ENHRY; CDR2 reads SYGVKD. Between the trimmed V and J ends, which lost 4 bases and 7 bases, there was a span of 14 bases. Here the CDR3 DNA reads TGTGCCATCAGTGGCGCGGACCACTGGGAGCAGTACTTC. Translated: CAISGADHWEQYF.

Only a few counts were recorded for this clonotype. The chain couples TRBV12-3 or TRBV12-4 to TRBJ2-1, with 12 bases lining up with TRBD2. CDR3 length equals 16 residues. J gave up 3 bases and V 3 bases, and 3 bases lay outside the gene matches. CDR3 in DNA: TGTGCCAGCAGTTTGGGGACTAGCGGGTACTACAATGAGCAGTTCTTC. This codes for CASSLGTSGYYNEQFF.

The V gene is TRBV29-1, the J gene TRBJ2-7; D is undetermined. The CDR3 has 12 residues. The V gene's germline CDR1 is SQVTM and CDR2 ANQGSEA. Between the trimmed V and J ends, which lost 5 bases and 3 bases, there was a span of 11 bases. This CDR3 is CSVRPTIYEQYF. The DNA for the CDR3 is TGCAGCGTTAGACCTACAATCTACGAGCAGTACTTC.

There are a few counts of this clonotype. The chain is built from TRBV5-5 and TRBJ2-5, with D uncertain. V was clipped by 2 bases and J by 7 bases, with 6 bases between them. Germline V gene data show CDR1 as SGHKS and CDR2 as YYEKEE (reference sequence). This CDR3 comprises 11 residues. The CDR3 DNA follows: TGTGCCAGCAGCTTTAAGGGGACCCAGTACTTC. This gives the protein CASSFKGTQYF.